These 21 T cell receptor beta chains originate from one sample sequenced in a study of cytomegalovirus exposure and HLA in healthy donors. The primer mix had 60 Vbeta and 13 Jbeta primers. The assay was immunoSEQ multiplex PCR, and TCRdb's table has in-frame clones only and misses some. The table records over 120,000 clones, around 78% of them present only once. The specimen was PBMCs. The receptors stem from a woman aged 18 to 35 in good health and CMV-seropositive.

In its sample, this clone was seen a few times. The chain recombines TRBV6-1 with TRBJ2-1; D perhaps matches TRBD2 (5 bases). Trimming took off 3 bases at V and 2 bases at J, with 11 bases between the two ends. The CDR3 length is 15 residues. Germline CDR1 reads MNHNS; CDR2 reads SASEGT. Written as DNA, the CDR3 is TGTGCCAGCAGTGACGAGGGAACCGCCTACAATGAGCAGTTCTTC. Translated: CASSDEGTAYNEQFF.

The chain carries TRBV4-1 and TRBJ1-5; 7 bases are shared with TRBD1. With 0 bases clipped from V and 6 bases from J, the junction kept 14 bases outside the gene matches. The CDR3 loop spans 18 amino acids. Germline CDR1 reads MGHRA; CDR2 reads YSYEKL. CDR3 in DNA: TGCGCCAGCAGCCAAGATTATCCCACGGGACAGCGCTCTCAGCCCCAGCATTTT. Its translation is CASSQDYPTGQRSQPQHF.

This rearrangement joins TRBV5-3 to TRBJ2-5; TRBD2 matches at 7 bases. TRBV5-3 is designated an ORF whose function remains uncertain. The length of the CDR3 is 17 residues. V dropped 4 bases and J dropped 2; count of bases not matched to a gene: 14. CDR3 protein: CARSIALGGETQETQYF. The CDR3 nucleotides read TGTGCCAGAAGCATCGCCTTGGGGGGGGAGACACAAGAGACCCAGTACTTC.

Turning to this clone: Distinct nucleotide sequences in the sample also encode this CDR3. The chain employs TRBV7-2 and TRBJ2-3; D uncertain. Per the germline V gene, CDR1 is SGHTA and CDR2 is FQGNSA. The CDR3 is 14 amino acids. V dropped 1 base and J dropped 0 bases, with 5 bases sitting between them. The CDR3 sequence: CASSLVTSTDTQYF. The CDR3 nucleotides read TGTGCCAGCAGCTTAGTAACTAGCACAGATACGCAGTATTTT.

The rearrangement uses TRBV9 and TRBJ2-3, with 10 bases that match TRBD1. The junction had 1 base not matched to a gene; V was cut back by 0 bases and J by 0 bases. Germline CDR1 reads SGDLS; CDR2 reads YYNGEE. CDR3 length equals 16 residues. The CDR3 loop is CASSVVDRGSTDTQYF. In DNA, the CDR3 is TGTGCCAGCAGCGTAGTGGACAGGGGGAGCACAGATACGCAGTATTTT. Using reference TRBV9 and TRBJ2-3 for the parts outside the CDR3, the full variable domain is DSGVTQTPKHLITATGQRVTLRCSPRSGDLSVYWYQQSLDQGLQFLIQYYNGEERAKGNILERFSAQQFPDLHSELNLSSLELGDSALYFCASSVVDRGSTDTQYFGPGTRLTVL.

The V and J genes are TRBV28 and TRBJ2-1, with 7 bases that match TRBD2. This CDR3 region has 15 residues. The germline CDR1 and CDR2 sequences are MDHEN and SYDVKM. The junction had 11 bases not matched to a gene; V was cut back by 4 bases and J by 8 bases. DNA of the CDR3: TGTGCCAGCAGTTCCGGACTAGGAGGCGGCTATGAGCAGTTCTTC. This gives the protein CASSSGLGGGYEQFF.

The chain joins TRBV25-1 to TRBJ1-2; a weak D match, TRBD1 (5 bases). V lost 1 base, J lost 1 base, and 10 bases lay in between. CDR1 and CDR2 (germline): MGHDK, SYGVNS. The CDR3 runs to 15 residues. The CDR3 DNA is TGTGCCAGCAGTGAATTCTCAGGGTTTAACTATGGCTACACCTTC. Translation gives CASSEFSGFNYGYTF.

The chain couples TRBV27 to TRBJ1-1, with a tentative D call TRBD1 (5 bases). Germline values: CDR1 MNHEY, CDR2 SMNVEV (reference sequence). The CDR3 covers 14 residues. The V gene lost 4 bases and the J gene lost 1 base, with 10 bases spanning the gap. CDR3 loop: CASSWGGTNTEAFF. CDR3 nucleotide sequence: TGTGCCAGCAGTTGGGGGGGGACGAACACTGAAGCTTTCTTT.

The chain links TRBV6-5 to TRBJ1-6; 8 nucleotides agree with TRBD1. Germline V CDR1 and CDR2: MNHEY, SVGAGI. There are 14 residues in the CDR3. The J segment lost 7 bases and the V segment lost 6 bases, leaving 5 bases of the junction unmatched. The chain's CDR3 is CASSFDRGNSPLHF. For the CDR3, the DNA is TGTGCCAGCAGCTTCGACAGGGGCAATTCACCCCTCCACTTT.

The chain is built from TRBV4-1 and TRBJ1-2; 7 bases match TRBD1. CDR1 MGHRA and CDR2 YSYEKL come from the germline V gene. The CDR3 is 16 residues long. V lost 1 base to trimming and J lost 5 bases; unmatched junction nucleotides: 10. The CDR3 DNA reads as TGCGCCAGCAGCCAAGGCCCCGGACAGGAAGTTTATGGCTACACCTTC. Amino acids: CASSQGPGQEVYGYTF.

The rearrangement joins TRBV12-5 to TRBJ1-4, with 7 bases identical to TRBD1. CDR1 is LGHNT, CDR2 FRNRAP, per germline. The CDR3 length is 13 residues. Here the CDR3 reads CASAPQGGEKLFF. The CDR3 bases are TGTGCCAGCGCCCCCCAGGGGGGAGAAAAACTGTTTTTT. Filled out from reference TRBV12-5 and TRBJ1-4, the complete variable domain reads DARVTQTPRHKVTEMGQEVTMRCQPILGHNTVFWYRQTMMQGLELLAYFRNRAPLDDSGMPKDRFSAEMPDATLATLKIQPSEPRDSAVYFCASAPQGGEKLFFGSGTQLSVL.

The rearrangement uses TRBV28 and TRBJ1-5, with unresolved D. There are 15 residues in the CDR3. Germline CDR1 and CDR2: MDHEN and SYDVKM. Trimming took 3 bases from V and 4 from J, leaving 13 bases between them. As DNA, the CDR3 is TGTGCCAGCAGTTTTGGGAGTTTCCGAAATCAGCCCCAGCATTTT. As protein: CASSFGSFRNQPQHF.

The chain couples TRBV7-6 to TRBJ1-2; D is perhaps TRBD1 (6 bases). Germline CDR1 SGHVS, CDR2 FNYEAQ. V was cut by 5 bases and J by 6 bases, with 16 bases left in between. The CDR3 contains 14 residues. CDR3 residues: CASSPYGTNDGYTF. CDR3 DNA: TGTGCCAGCAGCCCCTATGGGACAAACGATGGCTACACCTTC.

The V call is TRBV27, the J call TRBJ2-7, with TRBD1 matching over 9 bases. The CDR3 sequence is 17 residues long. Germline CDR1 reads MNHEY; CDR2 reads SMNVEV (reference sequence). J lost 6 bases, V lost 0 bases, and 12 bases had no gene match. CDR3 protein: CASSLSPGQGHIGEQYF. CDR3 coding DNA: TGTGCCAGCAGTTTATCACCGGGACAGGGCCACATCGGCGAGCAGTACTTC.

A single count supports this clone. The chain uses TRBV27 and TRBJ2-1, with a tentative D call TRBD1 (5 bases). V lost 3 bases and J lost 7, with 7 bases in between. Germline-derived CDR1 and CDR2 are MNHEY and SMNVEV (reference sequence). CDR3 size: 12 residues. The CDR3 DNA is TGTGCCAGCAGTTTCCCAGGGAATGAGCAGTTCTTC. Residues: CASSFPGNEQFF.

About this clone: The junction shows a germline mismatch at one end, possibly a read error. The chain couples TRBV27 to TRBJ2-3; tentative D call: TRBD1 (6 bases). Germline V gives CDR1 MNHEY, CDR2 SMNVEV (reference sequence). The length of the CDR3 is 12 residues. CDR3 protein: CARSFTGDTQYF. CDR3 nucleotide sequence: TGTGCCCGCAGTTTTACAGGGGATACGCAGTATTTT.

The chain has TRBV30 and TRBJ2-3; 7 nucleotides agree with TRBD1. The germline V gene encodes CDR1 GTSNPN and CDR2 SVGIG (reference sequence). The CDR3 extends over 13 amino acids. V shed 3 bases, J shed 1 base, and the junction held 1 base outside the gene matches. The chain's CDR3 is CAWSGTGTDTQYF. Here the CDR3 DNA reads TGTGCCTGGAGCGGGACAGGCACAGATACGCAGTATTTT.

The chain has TRBV11-1 and TRBJ2-2, with 8 bases aligning to TRBD1. The CDR3 length is 16 residues. V dropped 5 bases and J dropped 6; count of bases not matched to a gene: 11. CDR1 and CDR2 (germline): SGHAT, FQDESV (reference sequence). The CDR3 DNA is TGTGCCAGCAGCGCCCGGGTCAGGGGGCGCGCCGGGGAGCTGTTTTTT. It encodes CASSARVRGRAGELFF.

This chain links TRBV7-2 with TRBJ2-5; TRBD2 matches 13 bases. With the DNA end fitting TRBJ2-7 better, the J assignment may be wrong. The CDR3 runs to 16 residues. Germline V gene lookup returns CDR1 SGHTA and CDR2 FQGNSA. The CDR3 nucleotides read TGTGCCAGCAGCTTAACTAGCGGGGGGGCCGGTTACGAGCAGTACTTC. Protein product: CASSLTSGGAGYEQYF.

This clone is medium-sized in the sample. The genes are TRBV2 and TRBJ2-5; no firm D call. Germline V gene sequence: CDR1 SNHLY, CDR2 FYNNEI. The V and J ends lost 4 bases and 2 bases respectively, with 14 bases between them. This CDR3 has 15 amino acids. As DNA, the CDR3 is TGTGCCAGCAGTGTCCACGTCACGAGTCAAGAGACCCAGTACTTC. Encoded protein: CASSVHVTSQETQYF.

The chain combines TRBV4-1 with TRBJ2-1; D is unresolved. Between the trimmed V and J ends, which lost 0 bases and 8 bases, there was a span of 11 bases. This CDR3 is 14 amino acids long. From germline, CDR1 is MGHRA and CDR2 YSYEKL. CDR3 DNA: TGCGCCAGCAGCCAAGATATCACTCTCGATGAGCAGTTCTTC. Amino acid sequence: CASSQDITLDEQFF.